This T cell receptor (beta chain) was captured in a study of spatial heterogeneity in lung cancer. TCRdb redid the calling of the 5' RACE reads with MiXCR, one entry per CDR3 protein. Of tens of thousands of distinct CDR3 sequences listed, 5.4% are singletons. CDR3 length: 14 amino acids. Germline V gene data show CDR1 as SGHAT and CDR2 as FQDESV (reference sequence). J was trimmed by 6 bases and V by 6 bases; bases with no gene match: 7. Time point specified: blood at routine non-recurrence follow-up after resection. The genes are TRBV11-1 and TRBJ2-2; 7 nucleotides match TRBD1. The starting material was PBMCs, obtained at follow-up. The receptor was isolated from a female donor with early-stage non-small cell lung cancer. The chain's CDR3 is CASRQGPRAGELFF. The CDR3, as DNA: TGTGCCAGCAGACAGGGGCCCCGAGCCGGGGAGCTGTTTTTT.